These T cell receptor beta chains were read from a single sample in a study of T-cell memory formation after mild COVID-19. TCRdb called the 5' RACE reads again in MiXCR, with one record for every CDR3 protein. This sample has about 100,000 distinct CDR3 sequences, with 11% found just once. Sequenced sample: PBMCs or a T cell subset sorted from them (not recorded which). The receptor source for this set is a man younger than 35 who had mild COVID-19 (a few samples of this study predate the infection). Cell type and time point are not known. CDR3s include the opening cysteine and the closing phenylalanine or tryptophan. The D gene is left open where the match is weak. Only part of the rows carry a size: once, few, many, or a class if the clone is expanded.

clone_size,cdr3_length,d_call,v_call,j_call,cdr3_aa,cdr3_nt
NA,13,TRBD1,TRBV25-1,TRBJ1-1,CASSAGTGFRAFF,TGTGCCAGCAGTGCTGGGACAGGGTTTCGAGCTTTCTTT
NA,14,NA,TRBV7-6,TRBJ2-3,CASSLGTDTDTQYF,TGTGCCAGCAGCCTTGGGACGGACACAGATACGCAGTATTTT
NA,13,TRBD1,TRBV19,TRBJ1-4,CASKTGGAEKLFF,TGTGCCAGCAAGACAGGGGGCGCAGAAAAACTGTTTTTT
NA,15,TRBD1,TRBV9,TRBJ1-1,CASSEPPGTGSEAFF,TGTGCCAGCAGCGAACCCCCCGGGACAGGGTCGGAAGCTTTCTTT
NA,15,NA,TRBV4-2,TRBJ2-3,CASSQGGGPADTQYF,TGTGCCAGCAGCCAAGGTGGGGGCCCCGCAGATACGCAGTATTTT
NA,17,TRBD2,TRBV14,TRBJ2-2,CASSQLPGTSPTGELFF,TGTGCCAGCAGCCAGTTACCCGGGACTAGCCCTACCGGGGAGCTGTTTTTT
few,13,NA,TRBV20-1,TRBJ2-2,CSARGIDTGELFF,TGCAGTGCTAGGGGCATCGACACCGGGGAGCTGTTTTTT
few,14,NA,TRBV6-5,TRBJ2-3,CASRPSKSGGPQYF,TGTGCCAGCAGGCCTTCGAAATCTGGGGGTCCGCAGTATTTT
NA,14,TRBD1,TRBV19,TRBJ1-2,CASRRDSPNYGYTF,TGTGCCAGTAGACGGGACAGCCCTAACTATGGCTACACCTTC
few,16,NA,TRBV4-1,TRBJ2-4,CASSHAKPVAKNIQYF,TGCGCCAGCAGCCATGCCAAGCCGGTAGCCAAAAACATTCAGTACTTC
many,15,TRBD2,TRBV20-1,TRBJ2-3,CSAKMGGGASDTQYF,TGCAGTGCTAAAATGGGCGGGGGGGCATCAGATACGCAGTATTTT
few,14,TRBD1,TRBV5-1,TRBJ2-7,CASSWTTGKYEQYF,TGCGCCAGCAGCTGGACGACAGGGAAGTACGAGCAGTACTTC
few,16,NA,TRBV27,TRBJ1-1,CASSFDRNRGDTEAFF,TGTGCCAGCAGTTTCGACAGGAATCGTGGTGACACTGAAGCTTTCTTT
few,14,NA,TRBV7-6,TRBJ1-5,CASSPRGVNQPQHF,TGTGCCAGCAGCCCCCGCGGTGTCAATCAGCCCCAGCATTTT
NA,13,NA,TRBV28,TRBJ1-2,CASSPGEAYGYTF,TGTGCCAGCAGTCCAGGGGAAGCGTATGGCTACACCTTC
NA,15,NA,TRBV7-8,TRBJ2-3,CASSFSRDGTDTQYF,TGTGCCAGCAGCTTCAGTAGGGACGGTACAGATACGCAGTATTTT
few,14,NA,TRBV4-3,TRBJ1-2,CASSQGAGGYGYTF,TGCGCCAGCAGCCAAGGGGCTGGAGGCTATGGCTACACCTTC
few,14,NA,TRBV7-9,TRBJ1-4,CASRTEGANEKLFF,TGTGCCAGCAGGACGGAGGGAGCTAATGAAAAACTGTTTTTT
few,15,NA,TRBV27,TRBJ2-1,CASSLSATHLNEQFF,TGTGCCAGCAGTTTATCGGCGACCCACCTCAATGAGCAGTTCTTC